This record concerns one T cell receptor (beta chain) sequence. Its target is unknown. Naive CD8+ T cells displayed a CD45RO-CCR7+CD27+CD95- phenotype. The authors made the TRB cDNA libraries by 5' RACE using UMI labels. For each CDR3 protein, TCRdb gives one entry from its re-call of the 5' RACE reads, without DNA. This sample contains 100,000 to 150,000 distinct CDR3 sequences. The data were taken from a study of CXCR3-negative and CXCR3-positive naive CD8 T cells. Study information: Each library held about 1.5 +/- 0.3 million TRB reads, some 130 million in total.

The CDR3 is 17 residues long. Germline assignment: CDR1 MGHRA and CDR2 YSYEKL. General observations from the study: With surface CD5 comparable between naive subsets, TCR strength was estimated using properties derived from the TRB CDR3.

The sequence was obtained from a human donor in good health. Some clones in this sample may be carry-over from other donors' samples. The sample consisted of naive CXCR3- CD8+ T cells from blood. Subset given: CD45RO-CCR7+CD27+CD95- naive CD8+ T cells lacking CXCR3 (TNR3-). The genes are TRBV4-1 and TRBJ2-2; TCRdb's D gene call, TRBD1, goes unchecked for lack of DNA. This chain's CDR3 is CASSPLGGAQPTGELFF.